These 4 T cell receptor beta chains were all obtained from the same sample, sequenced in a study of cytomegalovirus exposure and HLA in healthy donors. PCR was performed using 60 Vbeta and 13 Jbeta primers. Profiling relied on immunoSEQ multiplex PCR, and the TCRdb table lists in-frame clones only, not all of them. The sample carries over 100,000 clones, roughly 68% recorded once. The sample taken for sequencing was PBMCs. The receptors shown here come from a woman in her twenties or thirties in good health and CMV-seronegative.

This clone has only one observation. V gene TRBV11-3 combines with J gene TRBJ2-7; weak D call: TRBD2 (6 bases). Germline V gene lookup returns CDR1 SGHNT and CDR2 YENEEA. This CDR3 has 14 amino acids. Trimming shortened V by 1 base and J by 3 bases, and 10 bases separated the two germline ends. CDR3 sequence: CASSLGGENYEQYF. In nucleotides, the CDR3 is TGTGCCAGCAGCTTAGGGGGGGAAAACTACGAGCAGTACTTC.

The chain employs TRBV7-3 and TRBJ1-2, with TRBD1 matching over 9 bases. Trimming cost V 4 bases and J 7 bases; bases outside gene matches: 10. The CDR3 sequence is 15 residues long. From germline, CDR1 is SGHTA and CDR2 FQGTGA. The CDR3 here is CASSSERTGEGGYTF. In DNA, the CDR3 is TGTGCCAGCAGCTCGGAAAGGACAGGGGAAGGTGGCTACACCTTC. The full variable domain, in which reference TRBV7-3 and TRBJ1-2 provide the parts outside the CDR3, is GAGVSQTPSNKVTEKGKYVELRCDPISGHTALYWYRQSLGQGPEFLIYFQGTGAADDSGLPNDRFFAVRPEGSVSTLKIQRTERGDSAVYLCASSSERTGEGGYTFGSGTRLTVV.

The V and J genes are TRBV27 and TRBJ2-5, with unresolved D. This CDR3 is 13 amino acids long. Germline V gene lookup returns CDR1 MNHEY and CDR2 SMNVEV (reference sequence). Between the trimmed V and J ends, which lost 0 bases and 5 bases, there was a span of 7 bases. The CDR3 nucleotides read TGTGCCAGCAGTTTATCTGGTCGGGAGACCCAGTACTTC. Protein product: CASSLSGRETQYF.

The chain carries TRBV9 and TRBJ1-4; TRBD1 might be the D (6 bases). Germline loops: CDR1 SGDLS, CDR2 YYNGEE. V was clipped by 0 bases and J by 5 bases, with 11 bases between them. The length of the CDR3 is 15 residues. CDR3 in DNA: TGTGCCAGCAGCGTAGACGGACAGACAAATGAAAAACTGTTTTTT. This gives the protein CASSVDGQTNEKLFF.